Below, 18 T cell receptor beta chains from the same sample are listed, as sequenced in a study of blood T cell repertoires in COVID-19. Using immunoSEQ multiplex PCR, the repertoire was profiled, and TCRdb retains in-frame clones only, with some absent. The sample lists approximately 220,000 clones, roughly 80% seen once, with about 10% in the top ten. Sequencing was done on a sample of peripheral blood. Every receptor here comes from a woman at least 80 years old with acute or convalescent COVID-19.

V is TRBV29-1 and J is TRBJ1-2, with TRBD1 identical over 10 bases. There are 13 residues in the CDR3. Looked up from germline, CDR1 is SQVTM and CDR2 is ANQGSEA. V shed 3 bases and J 8 bases; nucleotides not matched to a gene: 6. As DNA, the CDR3 is TGCAGCGTTGAGTCCCGGGACAGGGGCGGCTACACCTTC. It codes for CSVESRDRGGYTF.

The chain uses TRBV6-5 and TRBJ2-6; TRBD2 might be the D (5 bases). CDR1 and CDR2 (germline): MNHEY, SVGAGI. The CDR3 sequence is 16 residues long. V lost 0 bases, J lost 1 base, and 7 bases lay in between. As DNA, the CDR3 is TGTGCCAGCAGTTACTCGGAGCGGTCTGGGGCCAACGTCCTGACTTTC. This sequence encodes CASSYSERSGANVLTF.

CDR3 in DNA: TGCGCCAGCAGTGAGTCGGGGACAGGGCGGTCCGAGCAGTACTTC. This translates into CASSESGTGRSEQYF. V and J are TRBV10-1 and TRBJ2-7, with 9 bases fitting TRBD1. CDR3 length: 15 amino acids. Germline trimming cut 0 bases from V and 6 bases from J; bases unmatched to any gene: 6. Germline loops: CDR1 WNHNN, CDR2 SYGVQD (reference sequence).

The chain uses TRBV29-1 and TRBJ2-3, with TRBD2 matching over 9 bases. Germline CDR1 SQVTM, CDR2 ANQGSEA. V shed 4 bases and J 4 bases; nucleotides not matched to a gene: 9. The CDR3 length is 15 residues. This CDR3 reads CSVGIAGVISDTQYF. Here the CDR3 DNA reads TGCAGCGTTGGGATAGCGGGAGTTATATCAGATACGCAGTATTTT.

The chain joins TRBV3-1 (or the pseudogene TRBV3-2) to TRBJ2-7, with D perhaps matching TRBD1 (5 bases). The ends were cut back, 8 bases at V and 3 bases at J, with 17 bases in the middle. CDR1 LGHDT and CDR2 YNNKEL come from the germline V gene (reference sequence). This CDR3 region has 14 residues. Written as DNA, the CDR3 is TGTGCCAGCTCAACAGGAGACAGTGACTACGAGCAGTACTTC. It translates to CASSTGDSDYEQYF.

J is TRBJ2-2 and V is TRBV6-5, with 8 bases fitting TRBD1. This CDR3 has 14 amino acids. Germline CDR1 is MNHEY and CDR2 is SVGAGI. V was clipped by 4 bases and J by 5 bases; unmatched bases: 3. CDR3 region: CASSWTGPTGELFF. CDR3 DNA: TGTGCCAGCAGTTGGACAGGGCCGACCGGGGAGCTGTTTTTT.

The chain links TRBV2 to TRBJ2-1, with 8 bases matching TRBD1. CDR1 is SNHLY, CDR2 FYNNEI, per germline. The CDR3 runs to 15 residues. Losses at the gene ends were 5 bases for V and 0 bases for J; bases not matched to a gene: 3. The CDR3 DNA sequence: TGTGCCAGCAGTCGGGACAGGAACTCCTACAATGAGCAGTTCTTC. As protein: CASSRDRNSYNEQFF.

The V and J genes are TRBV7-9 and TRBJ1-2, with 8 bases identical to TRBD1. CDR1 is SEHNR, CDR2 FQNEAQ, per germline (reference sequence). The CDR3 runs 14 residues. The J segment lost 6 bases and the V segment lost 5 bases, leaving 8 bases of the junction unmatched. CDR3: CASSPSDRGNGYTF. The CDR3 nucleotides read TGTGCCAGCAGCCCGTCCGACAGGGGAAATGGCTACACCTTC.

The J gene is TRBJ2-1, the V gene TRBV19, with 12 bases that match TRBD1. Germline V gives CDR1 LNHDA, CDR2 SQIVND (reference sequence). The CDR3 extends over 15 amino acids. The V gene end was trimmed by 7 bases and the J gene end by 6 bases; junction bases not matched to a gene: 7. CDR3 DNA sequence: TGTGCCAGTACTCCGGGACAGGGGGCATTCAATGAGCAGTTCTTC. It codes for CASTPGQGAFNEQFF.

The table lists this clone with a count of one. Written as DNA, the CDR3 is TGTGCCAGTAGTAGGGGACAGGGGACCGGGGAGCTGTTTTTT. It yields the protein CASSRGQGTGELFF. The rearrangement uses TRBV19 and TRBJ2-2; 10 bases align to TRBD1. From germline, CDR1 is LNHDA and CDR2 SQIVND (reference sequence). V lost 4 bases, J lost 5 bases, and 1 base stayed unmatched. The CDR3 totals 14 residues.

The chain carries TRBV30 and TRBJ2-5; TRBD1 aligns across 8 bases. From germline, CDR1 is GTSNPN and CDR2 SVGIG (reference sequence). The trim removed 0 bases at V and 1 base at J, leaving 4 bases unmatched. The CDR3 spans 15 residues. CDR3 residues: CAWSVYRGTQETQYF. CDR3 nucleotide sequence: TGTGCCTGGAGTGTCTACAGGGGGACCCAAGAGACCCAGTACTTC.

This clone came up a few times. The chain is built from TRBV11-3 and TRBJ2-3, with 9 bases that match TRBD2. This CDR3 comprises 15 residues. Germline CDR1 and CDR2: SGHNT and YENEEA. J lost 5 bases, V lost 1 base, and 4 bases had no gene match. CDR3: CASSLVAGDLDTQYF. CDR3 bases: TGTGCCAGCAGCTTAGTAGCGGGGGATCTAGATACGCAGTATTTT.

The CDR3 region is CASRVEAGNYGYTF. CDR3 nucleotide sequence: TGTGCCAGCAGGGTCGAGGCGGGAAACTATGGCTACACCTTC. The gene calls are TRBV28 and TRBJ1-2; D call uncertain. The CDR3 contains 14 residues. The V end lost 6 bases, the J end lost 2 bases, and 13 bases lay between the germline ends. From germline, CDR1 is MDHEN and CDR2 SYDVKM.

This rearrangement joins TRBV7-2 to TRBJ2-1; TRBD1 is a possible D gene (6 bases). Per the germline V gene, CDR1 is SGHTA and CDR2 is FQGNSA. Trimming took off 5 bases at V and 6 bases at J, with 14 bases between the two ends. The CDR3 extends over 14 amino acids. CDR3 sequence reads: CASSPQEGVNEQFF. The CDR3 nucleotides are TGTGCCAGCAGCCCCCAAGAGGGGGTCAATGAGCAGTTCTTC.

V usage is TRBV19 and J usage is TRBJ2-3; 8 positions match TRBD2. Unmatched junction bases numbered 10, after V lost 5 bases and J lost 0 bases. CDR3 size: 17 residues. CDR1 LNHDA and CDR2 SQIVND come from the germline V gene (reference sequence). CDR3 DNA: TGTGCCAGTAGTCTCCGACTCCAGCGGGGGAGCACAGATACGCAGTATTTT. This encodes CASSLRLQRGSTDTQYF.

J is TRBJ2-7 and V is TRBV19, with D perhaps matching TRBD1 (6 bases). CDR1 is LNHDA, CDR2 SQIVND, per germline (reference sequence). The CDR3 has 13 residues. V was clipped by 3 bases and J by 5 bases, with 11 bases between them. The CDR3 protein is CASSIPGDHEQYF. CDR3 in DNA: TGTGCCAGTAGTATCCCAGGGGACCACGAGCAGTACTTC. Drawing the rest from reference TRBV19 and TRBJ2-7, the complete variable domain is DGGITQSPKYLFRKEGQNVTLSCEQNLNHDAMYWYRQDPGQGLRLIYYSQIVNDFQKGDIAEGYSVSREKKESFPLTVTSAQKNPTAFYLCASSIPGDHEQYFGPGTRLTVT.

The chain couples TRBV11-2 to TRBJ1-2; TRBD1 is a possible D gene (5 bases). Germline V gene lookup returns CDR1 SGHAT and CDR2 FQNNGV. The CDR3 is 14 residues long. Trimming removed 0 bases from V and 4 bases from J, with 9 bases in between. As DNA, the CDR3 is TGTGCCAGCAGCTTAGACAGGGCTATCTATGGCTACACCTTC. Protein product: CASSLDRAIYGYTF. The variable domain in full, with the rest retrieved from reference TRBV11-2 and TRBJ1-2, is EAGVAQSPRYKIIEKRQSVAFWCNPISGHATLYWYQQILGQGPKLLIQFQNNGVVDDSQLPKDRFSAERLKGVDSTLKIQPAKLEDSAVYLCASSLDRAIYGYTFGSGTRLTVV.

This chain joins TRBV9 and TRBJ1-1, with 8 bases matching TRBD1. This CDR3 spans 18 amino acids. The J segment lost 3 bases and the V segment lost 3 bases, leaving 16 bases of the junction unmatched. Germline-derived CDR1 and CDR2 are SGDLS and YYNGEE. CDR3 sequence (DNA): TGTGCCAGCAGCGCGCACCCGTCAGGGGGCGCAAGGGACACTGAAGCTTTCTTT. It encodes CASSAHPSGGARDTEAFF.